Below are 13 T cell receptor beta chains sequenced from a single sample in a study of response to subunit inactivated influenza vaccine. MiXCR, applied by TCRdb to the RT-PCR reads, yields one record per CDR3 protein. The table lists 300,000 to 350,000 distinct CDR3 sequences, roughly 22% of them singletons. This sample comprised PBMCs from blood, obtained less than 22 months after vaccination. These receptors all stem from a man between 50 and 75 years old who received an inactivated influenza vaccine.

This clonotype has more than one count but fewer than ten. CDR3 region: CASSKSVGGRRNEQFF. CDR3 nucleotides: TGTGCCAGCAGTAAAAGTGTCGGGGGAAGACGCAATGAGCAGTTCTTC. V and J are TRBV6-2 or TRBV6-3 and TRBJ2-1, with D possibly matching TRBD2 (6 bases). The germline gives CDR1 MNHEY, CDR2 SVGEGT. The germline V and J ends were trimmed by 5 bases and 6 bases, with 20 bases remaining between them. The CDR3 runs to 16 residues.

This clonotype came up many times. The J gene is TRBJ2-7, the V gene TRBV28; TRBD2 matches at 13 bases. Germline-derived CDR1 and CDR2 are MDHEN and SYDVKM. The V gene end was trimmed by 7 bases and the J gene end by 4 bases; junction bases not matched to a gene: 10. The CDR3 covers 16 residues. The CDR3 loop is CASKPVGLAGVYEQYF. In DNA, the CDR3 is TGTGCCAGCAAACCGGTAGGACTAGCGGGAGTATACGAGCAGTACTTC.

This chain uses TRBV4-2 with TRBJ2-4, with a weak D call TRBD2 (5 bases). The CDR3 has 17 residues. Germline V CDR1 and CDR2: LGHNA, YNFKEQ. V lost 0 bases to trimming and J lost 0 bases, with 12 bases between them. CDR3 sequence: CASSQERAVLAKNIQYF. The DNA of the CDR3 is TGTGCCAGCAGCCAAGAGCGGGCAGTACTAGCCAAAAACATTCAGTACTTC.

This clonotype was counted a few times. The chain joins TRBV20-1 to TRBJ1-6; tentative D call: TRBD1 (6 bases). Trimming took 0 bases from V and 7 from J, leaving 16 bases between them. CDR3 length: 16 residues. In germline, CDR1 is DFQATT, CDR2 SNEGSKA (reference sequence). The chain's CDR3 is CSARDLNRAGNSPLHF. The CDR3 DNA is TGCAGTGCTAGAGATCTGAACAGGGCCGGGAATTCACCCCTCCACTTT.

This clonotype was observed a few times. V is TRBV5-6 and J is TRBJ2-7; perhaps TRBD1 as D (5 bases). Germline lookup yields CDR1 SGHDT and CDR2 YYEEEE. Trimming cost V 4 bases and J 5 bases, with 13 bases left between them. CDR3 length equals 13 residues. This CDR3 reads CASSPDIFNEQYF. CDR3 in DNA: TGTGCCAGCAGCCCGGACATTTTTAACGAGCAGTACTTC. The variable domain in full, with the rest retrieved from reference TRBV5-6 and TRBJ2-7, is DAGVTQSPTHLIKTRGQQVTLRCSPKSGHDTVSWYQQALGQGPQFIFQYYEEEERQRGNFPDRFSGHQFPNYSSELNVNALLLGDSALYLCASSPDIFNEQYFGPGTRLTVT.

J is TRBJ2-7 and V is TRBV10-3; D ambiguous. Germline values: CDR1 ENHRY, CDR2 SYGVKD. The CDR3 has 12 residues. The V end lost 6 bases, the J end lost 0 bases, and 6 bases lay between the germline ends. CDR3 region: CAIRPSSYEQYF. The CDR3 coding sequence is TGTGCCATCAGACCGAGCTCCTACGAGCAGTACTTC.

This clonotype was seen only a few times. V and J are TRBV4-1 and TRBJ1-3; D ambiguous. The V gene lost 5 bases and the J gene lost 4 bases, with 18 bases spanning the gap. The CDR3 sequence is 16 residues long. Germline V gene data show CDR1 as MGHRA and CDR2 as YSYEKL. The chain's CDR3 is CASSNRHGSTGNTIYF. CDR3 DNA sequence: TGCGCCAGCAGCAACCGACACGGTTCTACCGGAAACACCATATATTTT.

The chain couples TRBV11-2 to TRBJ2-1; D possibly corresponds to TRBD1 (5 bases). CDR3 length: 14 amino acids. CDR1 SGHAT and CDR2 FQNNGV come from the germline V gene. With 6 bases removed from V and 7 bases from J, the gap between germline ends came to 16 bases. Here the CDR3 reads CASSRSRVGNEQFF. CDR3 coding DNA: TGTGCCAGCAGTCGGAGCAGGGTGGGGAATGAGCAGTTCTTC.

The chain has TRBV29-1 and TRBJ2-1, with D perhaps matching TRBD1 (6 bases). The CDR3 is 14 residues long. V lost 8 bases and J lost 2, with 16 bases in between. Germline V gene data show CDR1 as SQVTM and CDR2 as ANQGSEA. The CDR3 here is CSTEGGPTYNEQFF. Written as DNA, the CDR3 is TGCAGCACTGAAGGGGGACCCACCTACAATGAGCAGTTCTTC.

This clonotype was seen a few times. V usage is TRBV25-1 and J usage is TRBJ1-1; D is perhaps TRBD1 (6 bases). The CDR3 consists of 12 residues. V lost 1 base, J lost 10 bases, and 10 bases lay in between. Germline V gene sequence: CDR1 MGHDK, CDR2 SYGVNS. In DNA, the CDR3 is TGTGCCAGCAGTGAATCCGGGGGGCTAGCTTTCTTT. Translated, it gives CASSESGGLAFF.

The chain has TRBV20-1 and TRBJ2-7; 7 positions agree with TRBD2. Germline values: CDR1 DFQATT, CDR2 SNEGSKA (reference sequence). The CDR3 has 13 amino acids. V was pared by 5 bases and J by 2 bases, with 6 bases of the junction left unmatched. The CDR3 reads CSALAENTYEQYF. DNA for the CDR3: TGCAGTGCTCTAGCGGAAAACACCTACGAGCAGTACTTC.

The chain joins TRBV11-1 to TRBJ2-3; possible D gene TRBD1, 6 bases. The ends were cut back, 4 bases at V and 3 bases at J, with 26 bases in the middle. The germline V gene has CDR1 SGHAT and CDR2 FQDESV (reference sequence). The CDR3 is 19 amino acids. CDR3 bases: TGTGCCAGCAGCTCTTGGCAGGGGCAGGGAAAACTAGGAACAGATACGCAGTATTTT. Protein: CASSSWQGQGKLGTDTQYF.

This clonotype was counted only a few times. The rearrangement joins TRBV7-6 to TRBJ2-6; D could derive from TRBD1 or TRBD2 (5 bases each). Trimming took 2 bases from V and 0 from J, leaving 11 bases between them. CDR3 length: 17 amino acids. Germline V lookup: CDR1 SGHVS, CDR2 FNYEAQ. The CDR3 nucleotides read TGTGCCAGCAGCTTATTTCGGGGCAGCTCTGGGGCCAACGTCCTGACTTTC. The encoded protein is CASSLFRGSSGANVLTF.